This T cell receptor (beta chain) originates from a study of CD8 T cells in ankylosing spondylitis. The study, taken as a whole, reports: Disease-linked clones bore a CD8+ phenotype and were relatively rare in peripheral blood. Ankylosing spondylitis blood seemed to carry a telltale TCR beta motif made of several highly homologous variants. There were earlier reports of some motif variants in reactive arthritis synovial fluid and blood.

Between the trimmed V and J ends, which lost 3 bases and 0 bases, there was a span of 9 bases. The CDR3 is 14 residues long. Each TCR beta library was made by quantitative 5'-RACE that incorporated molecular barcodes. TCRdb re-analysed the 5' RACE reads in MiXCR, keeping a single row per CDR3 protein. The sample shows about 450,000 distinct CDR3 sequences, about 24% of them seen only once. A few counts support this clonotype. The antigen is not known. The clonotype comes from a male donor with ankylosing spondylitis. V is TRBV12-3 or TRBV12-4 and J is TRBJ2-7, with D perhaps TRBD1 or TRBD2 (5 bases each). Sequencing was done on a sample of blood, either unsorted or a sorted T cell fraction (not recorded which). Here the CDR3 reads CASSLWDGSYEQYF. The CDR3 DNA follows: TGTGCCAGCAGTTTGTGGGACGGCTCCTACGAGCAGTACTTC.